This TCR beta chain was retrieved from a study of T cells in Graves' hyperthyroidism and ophthalmopathy. Study context: Peripheral blood was obtained at initial diagnosis, preceding any treatment. Study-level results: Researchers found most expanded thyroid clonotypes above 0.001 in blood as well.

This clonotype has a handful of counts. What it recognizes is unknown. RNA transcripts gave rise to amplified TCR beta CDR3 regions. The TCR CDR3 was amplified in a first-round RT-PCR using the HTBI primer set. TCRdb re-called the multiplex PCR reads through MiXCR, storing one row per CDR3 protein. The sample has some 400,000 distinct CDR3 sequences; roughly 13% are singletons. A lack of ophthalmopathy progression within 18 months defined stable Graves' hyperthyroidism. This receptor was identified in a woman aged 60-75 years with Graves' hyperthyroidism. The specimen sequenced was blood.

The CDR3 sequence: CASSGQREATDTQYF. CDR3 nucleotide sequence: TGTGCCAGCAGCGGCCAGCGGGAGGCTACAGATACGCAGTATTTT. The chain uses TRBV6-1 and TRBJ2-3; the match to TRBD2 covers 9 bases. This CDR3 is 15 amino acids long. Germline-derived CDR1 and CDR2 are MNHNS and SASEGT. The J segment lost 3 bases and the V segment lost 6 bases, leaving 7 bases of the junction unmatched.